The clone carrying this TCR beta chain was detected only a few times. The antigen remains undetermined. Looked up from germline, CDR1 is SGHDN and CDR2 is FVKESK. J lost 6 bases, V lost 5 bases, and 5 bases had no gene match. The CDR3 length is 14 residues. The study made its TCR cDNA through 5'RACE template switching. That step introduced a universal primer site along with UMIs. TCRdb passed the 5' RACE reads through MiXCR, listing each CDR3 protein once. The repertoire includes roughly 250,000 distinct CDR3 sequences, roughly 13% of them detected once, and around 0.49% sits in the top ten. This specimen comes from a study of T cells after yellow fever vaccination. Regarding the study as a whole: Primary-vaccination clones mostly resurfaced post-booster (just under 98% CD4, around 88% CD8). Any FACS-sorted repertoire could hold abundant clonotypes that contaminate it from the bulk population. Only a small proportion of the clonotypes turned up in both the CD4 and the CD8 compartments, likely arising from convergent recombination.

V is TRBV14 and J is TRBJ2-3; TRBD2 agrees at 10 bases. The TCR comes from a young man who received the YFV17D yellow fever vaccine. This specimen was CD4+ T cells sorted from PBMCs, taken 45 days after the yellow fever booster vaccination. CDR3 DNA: TGTGCCAGCAGCTCTAGCGGGAGCAAGGATACGCAGTATTTT. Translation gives CASSSSGSKDTQYF.